These 30 T cell receptor beta chains share one sample of origin, sequenced in a study of response to subunit inactivated influenza vaccine. A single record per CDR3 protein comes from TCRdb applying MiXCR to the RT-PCR reads. Of about 700,000 distinct CDR3 sequences listed, approximately 14% are singletons. The sample here was PBMCs from blood, taken 11 to 12 days after vaccination. These receptors were taken from a man in his fifties or sixties who received an inactivated influenza vaccine.

The table lists this clonotype with a few counts. V gene TRBV12-3 or TRBV12-4 combines with J gene TRBJ2-3; possibly TRBD1 for D (5 bases). Trimming pared 3 bases from V and 2 bases from J, leaving 9 bases between. CDR3 size: 14 residues. Here the CDR3 reads CASSFSTATDTQYF. The CDR3 DNA reads TGTGCCAGCAGTTTTTCGACAGCCACAGATACGCAGTATTTT.

This chain connects TRBV21-1 to TRBJ2-7; the DNA was not compared with TRBD2, the D call given in the table. TRBV21-1 is classified as a pseudogene. This CDR3 is built from 20 residues. The CDR3: CASSKKGEPGLAGGPHEQYF. The CDR3 bases are TGTGCCAGCAGCAAAAAAGGGGAACCGGGACTAGCGGGAGGGCCCCACGAGCAGTACTTC.

V gene TRBV29-1 combines with J gene TRBJ2-5; D may be TRBD1 (6 bases). Per the germline V gene, CDR1 is SQVTM and CDR2 is ANQGSEA. V was cut by 4 bases and J by 9 bases, with 15 bases left in between. The CDR3 runs 12 residues. The CDR3 loop reads CSVGYRETSQYF. CDR3 nucleotides: TGCAGCGTTGGGTACAGGGAGACGTCCCAGTACTTC.

The genes are TRBV27 and TRBJ2-5; 11 nucleotides line up with TRBD1. Germline-derived CDR1 and CDR2 are MNHEY and SMNVEV (reference sequence). The junction had 8 bases not matched to a gene; V was cut back by 4 bases and J by 7 bases. This CDR3 region has 15 residues. CDR3: CASSSRTGGSGTQYF. In DNA, the CDR3 is TGTGCCAGCAGTTCCCGGACAGGGGGCTCGGGGACCCAGTACTTC.

This chain links TRBV5-1 with TRBJ1-4; D is unresolved. CDR1 SGHRS and CDR2 YFSETQ come from the germline V gene. Trimming took off 4 bases at V and 2 bases at J, with 18 bases between the two ends. The CDR3 is 17 amino acids. The CDR3 bases are TGCGCCAGCAGCCCAACAAGGACCGGGCCCACTAATGAAAAACTGTTTTTT. Encoded protein: CASSPTRTGPTNEKLFF.

This clonotype turned up a few times. The chain couples TRBV28 to TRBJ2-1, with D perhaps TRBD2 (5 bases). The germline gives CDR1 MDHEN, CDR2 SYDVKM. This CDR3 spans 16 amino acids. Deletions cut 2 bases from V and 4 bases from J, with 15 bases between. The CDR3 nucleotides are TGTGCCAGCAGTTTAACGGGCTTCGGGGTTTACAATGAGCAGTTCTTC. Translated, it gives CASSLTGFGVYNEQFF. Supplemented by reference TRBV28 and TRBJ2-1, the full variable domain reads DVKVTQSSRYLVKRTGEKVFLECVQDMDHENMFWYRQDPGLGLRLIYFSYDVKMKEKGDIPEGYSVSREKKERFSLILESASTNQTSMYLCASSLTGFGVYNEQFFGPGTRLTVL.

This clonotype was detected a few times. The rearrangement uses TRBV12-3 or TRBV12-4 and TRBJ1-2; a possible D gene is TRBD1 (5 bases). The CDR3 totals 14 residues. V was pared by 6 bases and J by 2 bases, with 13 bases between. The chain's CDR3 is CASSRDVPNYGYTF. CDR3 DNA: TGTGCCAGCAGCAGGGACGTTCCCAACTATGGCTACACCTTC.

V and J are TRBV5-1 and TRBJ2-7; maybe TRBD1 (6 bases). CDR1 SGHRS and CDR2 YFSETQ come from the germline V gene. Trimming left V 1 base short and J 4 bases short, with 15 bases between. This CDR3 is built from 15 residues. CDR3 region: CASSLRGGTNYEQYF. The CDR3 DNA follows: TGCGCCAGCAGCTTGAGAGGTGGGACAAATTACGAGCAGTACTTC.

This clonotype came up a few times. The chain is built from TRBV12-3 or TRBV12-4 and TRBJ2-1; 7 nucleotides agree with TRBD1. This CDR3 contains 15 residues. Trimming at V came to 6 bases and at J to 5 bases, leaving 10 bases not matched to a gene. CDR3 residues: CASRDPGQPDNEQFF. The CDR3 nucleotides read TGTGCCAGCAGAGACCCGGGACAGCCGGACAATGAGCAGTTCTTC.

The J gene is TRBJ1-6, the V gene TRBV5-1; D is undetermined. The CDR3 contains 15 residues. Germline lookup yields CDR1 SGHRS and CDR2 YFSETQ. Trimming took 2 bases from V and 8 from J, leaving 14 bases between them. CDR3 loop: CASSFGGRQDSPLHF. CDR3 DNA: TGCGCCAGCAGCTTCGGCGGCAGGCAAGATTCACCCCTCCACTTT.

CDR3 DNA sequence: TGTGCCAGCAGAGGACAGGGGGCAGGGTCACCCCTCCACTTT. It is translated as CASRGQGAGSPLHF. The rearrangement joins TRBV2 to TRBJ1-6, with 11 bases fitting TRBD1. The CDR3 spans 14 residues. With 6 bases clipped from V and 10 bases from J, the junction kept 5 bases outside the gene matches. From germline, CDR1 is SNHLY and CDR2 FYNNEI.

This clonotype occurred a few times. The chain links TRBV20-1 to TRBJ2-7, with D possibly being TRBD2 (6 bases). The germline V gene encodes CDR1 DFQATT and CDR2 SNEGSKA (reference sequence). The CDR3 is made up of 12 amino acids. V lost 6 bases and J 1 base, leaving 10 bases between the germline ends. Here the CDR3 reads CSAVGGSYEQYF. The CDR3 nucleotides are TGCAGTGCAGTGGGGGGATCCTACGAGCAGTACTTC.

This rearrangement joins TRBV23-1 to TRBJ2-1, with 8 bases matching TRBD2. TRBV23-1 qualifies as an ORF whose function is uncertain. Losses at the gene ends were 5 bases for V and 2 bases for J; bases not matched to a gene: 8. The length of the CDR3 is 16 residues. This CDR3 is CASSWRVAGPYNEQFF. The CDR3 DNA reads as TGCGCCAGCAGTTGGCGCGTAGCGGGACCCTACAATGAGCAGTTCTTC.

This clonotype has a handful of counts. The rearrangement links TRBV10-3 to TRBJ1-3; tentatively, D is TRBD1 (6 bases). Germline CDR1 reads ENHRY; CDR2 reads SYGVKD. The germline V and J ends were trimmed by 0 bases and 2 bases, with 8 bases remaining between them. This CDR3 has 15 amino acids. In DNA form, the CDR3 reads TGTGCCATCAGTGAGTCCGGGGGGCCTGGAAACACCATATATTTT. Protein product: CAISESGGPGNTIYF.

This chain joins TRBV4-3 and TRBJ1-4, with a tentative D call TRBD1 (5 bases). This CDR3 is built from 16 residues. Germline V gives CDR1 LGHNA, CDR2 YSLEER. V was pared by 7 bases and J by 7 bases, with 22 bases between. The CDR3 nucleotides are TGCGCCAGCACCCGTGACGCGGGCCGGACAAGTGAAAAACTGTTTTTT. Amino acids: CASTRDAGRTSEKLFF.

This chain joins TRBV20-1 and TRBJ2-1; D is unresolved. Germline-derived CDR1 and CDR2 are DFQATT and SNEGSKA (reference sequence). The CDR3 is 11 amino acids. Trimming pared 5 bases from V and 6 bases from J, leaving 8 bases between. This CDR3 is CSALRANEQFF. In DNA, the CDR3 is TGCAGTGCTCTCAGAGCCAATGAGCAGTTCTTC.

The gene calls are TRBV5-6 and TRBJ2-1, with 11 bases fitting TRBD2. Germline values: CDR1 SGHDT, CDR2 YYEEEE. V gave up 4 bases and J gave up 10 bases; unmatched junction bases: 10. This CDR3 has 15 amino acids. The CDR3 DNA is TGTGCCAGCAGCCTTAGCGGGGGGGCGATTCGGGAGCAGTTCTTC. Its translation is CASSLSGGAIREQFF.

This clonotype was observed a few times. The gene calls are TRBV4-2 and TRBJ2-5, with D maybe TRBD2 (6 bases). The CDR3 is made up of 13 amino acids. V dropped 4 bases and J dropped 5 bases, with 11 bases sitting between them. Germline CDR1 LGHNA, CDR2 YNFKEQ. CDR3 DNA sequence: TGTGCCAGCAGCCCCTTTGGAGGGGAGACCCAGTACTTC. Translating it yields CASSPFGGETQYF.

V and J are TRBV20-1 and TRBJ2-3; TRBD2 matches 7 bases. The CDR3 is made up of 15 amino acids. With V trimmed by 0 bases and J by 4 bases, 7 bases remained unmatched. CDR1 and CDR2 from the germline V gene are DFQATT and SNEGSKA (reference sequence). CDR3 nucleotides: TGCAGTGCTAGAGATCCGAGCGGGGCCTCAGATACGCAGTATTTT. It translates to CSARDPSGASDTQYF.

This clonotype was seen repeatedly, ten times or more. This chain uses TRBV4-3 with TRBJ2-1; D not certain. CDR1 and CDR2 (germline): LGHNA, YSLEER. The V and J ends lost 0 bases and 1 base respectively, with 10 bases between them. The CDR3 totals 16 residues. CDR3 DNA: TGCGCCAGCAGCCAAGATCCCTCAGCTTCCTACAATGAGCAGTTCTTC. Translating it yields CASSQDPSASYNEQFF.

Note on this clonotype: Just one base apart from a much larger clone, this may be a read error. The chain couples TRBV12-3 or TRBV12-4 to TRBJ1-5, with D uncertain. The CDR3 extends over 13 amino acids. The V end was cut by 1 base, the J end by 9 bases, with 10 bases between. The CDR3 DNA is TGTGCCAGCAGTTTAGGGGAAGGGCGGCCCCAGCATTTT. This gives the protein CASSLGEGRPQHF.

The sample holds a few counts of this clonotype. The chain is built from TRBV20-1 and TRBJ1-2; D is unresolved. Germline values: CDR1 DFQATT, CDR2 SNEGSKA (reference sequence). CDR3 size: 11 residues. V lost 4 bases, J lost 10 bases, and 13 bases lay in between. In nucleotides, the CDR3 is TGCAGTGCTACCTCCCCAGAATTCTACACCTTC. It translates to CSATSPEFYTF.

The genes are TRBV29-1 and TRBJ2-1, with 7 nucleotides matching TRBD1. This CDR3 contains 14 residues. Losses at the gene ends were 7 bases for V and 4 bases for J; bases not matched to a gene: 10. CDR1 SQVTM and CDR2 ANQGSEA come from the germline V gene. As DNA, the CDR3 is TGCAGCGGGGAGATGGGACAGATATACAATGAGCAGTTCTTC. As protein: CSGEMGQIYNEQFF.

This CDR3 is CASSLTGFSYEQYF. CDR3 sequence (DNA): TGTGCCAGCAGTCTCACAGGGTTCTCCTACGAGCAGTACTTC. The chain is built from TRBV28 and TRBJ2-7; tentative D call: TRBD1 (6 bases). Germline V gene lookup returns CDR1 MDHEN and CDR2 SYDVKM. The CDR3 sequence is 14 residues long. Trimming took off 5 bases at V and 0 bases at J, with 11 bases between the two ends.

The chain combines TRBV24-1 with TRBJ2-2, with D possibly being TRBD1 (6 bases). The ends were cut back, 4 bases at V and 6 bases at J, with 11 bases in the middle. The CDR3 spans 14 residues. Germline V gene sequence: CDR1 KGHDR, CDR2 SFDVKD. DNA of the CDR3: TGTGCCACCAGTGAGCCTCAGGGGTCCGGGGAGCTGTTTTTT. Its protein product is CATSEPQGSGELFF.

There are a few counts of this clonotype. The chain combines TRBV7-9 with TRBJ1-2, with D uncertain. V gave up 2 bases and J gave up 6 bases, with 7 bases separating them. The V gene's germline CDR1 is SEHNR and CDR2 FQNEAQ (reference sequence). CDR3 size: 12 residues. The CDR3 here is CASSLRPDGYTF. The CDR3 region has the DNA TGTGCCAGCAGCTTAAGACCCGATGGCTACACCTTC.

This clonotype was observed many times. The chain employs TRBV15 and TRBJ2-3, with 10 bases lining up with TRBD2. J was trimmed by 1 base and V by 0 bases; bases with no gene match: 4. The CDR3 totals 17 residues. Germline-derived CDR1 and CDR2 are LNHNV and YYDKDF (reference sequence). The CDR3 DNA is TGTGCCACCAGCAGAGATCCTAGCGGGGGTGGCACAGATACGCAGTATTTT. Residues: CATSRDPSGGGTDTQYF.

CDR3: CASSPKALSYEQYF. In DNA, the CDR3 is TGTGCCAGCTCACCGAAGGCCCTCTCCTACGAGCAGTACTTC. The chain has TRBV18 and TRBJ2-7; no definite D call. Germline lookup yields CDR1 KGHSH and CDR2 LQKENI. The CDR3 is 14 residues long. V was clipped by 3 bases and J by 0 bases, with 9 bases between them.

This clonotype was counted between two and nine times. The V and J genes are TRBV19 and TRBJ2-2; either TRBD1 or TRBD2 may supply D (5 bases each). V gave up 3 bases and J gave up 4 bases, with 9 bases separating them. From germline, CDR1 is LNHDA and CDR2 SQIVND (reference sequence). CDR3 length: 14 residues. The CDR3 protein is CASSIYGATGELFF. The DNA of the CDR3 is TGTGCCAGTAGTATCTACGGGGCCACCGGGGAGCTGTTTTTT.

DNA of the CDR3: TGTGCCAGCACCAGGGACACGGCCAATCAGCCCCAGCATTTT. It specifies CASTRDTANQPQHF. The V and J genes are TRBV12-3 or TRBV12-4 and TRBJ1-5; possible D gene TRBD1, 6 bases. Deletions cut 7 bases from V and 3 bases from J, with 13 bases between. CDR3 length equals 14 residues.